Below, 22 T cell receptor beta chains from the same sample are listed, as sequenced in a study of blood T cell repertoires in COVID-19. Generated by immunoSEQ multiplex PCR, the TCRdb table keeps only in-frame clones and is missing some. The sample lists approximately 290,000 clones, around 85% seen once, with 0.85% to 0.9% in the top ten. The specimen sequenced was peripheral blood. These receptors were collected from a human donor with COVID-19, enrolled during active disease. The donor label of this sample is uncertain.

This clone appeared a single time. The chain has TRBV7-2 and TRBJ2-7; 9 positions agree with TRBD2. The CDR3 has 16 amino acids. Germline V CDR1 and CDR2: SGHTA, FQGNSA. V lost 0 bases, J lost 2 bases, and 5 bases stayed unmatched. Written as DNA, the CDR3 is TGTGCCAGCAGCTTAGCTCCTAGCGGGGCCCCCTACGAGCAGTACTTC. Its translation: CASSLAPSGAPYEQYF.

V usage is TRBV27 and J usage is TRBJ1-1; D might be TRBD1 (5 bases). The ends were cut back, 6 bases at V and 4 bases at J, with 12 bases in the middle. This CDR3 contains 13 residues. Germline CDR1 MNHEY, CDR2 SMNVEV (reference sequence). The CDR3 sequence is CASRATGFTEAFF. The DNA for the CDR3 is TGTGCCAGCAGGGCTACAGGATTCACTGAAGCTTTCTTT.

The CDR3 DNA sequence: TGCAGCGCCGGTACGGGCTACGAGCAGTACTTC. This sequence encodes CSAGTGYEQYF. This sequence joins TRBV29-1 and TRBJ2-7; no clear D gene. V lost 7 bases to trimming and J lost 3 bases, with 10 bases between them. CDR1 is SQVTM, CDR2 ANQGSEA, per germline. This CDR3 comprises 11 residues.

The CDR3 DNA reads TGTGCCAGCAGCGCAGGGGGTCCTTACTATGGCTACACCTTC. It is translated as CASSAGGPYYGYTF. The rearrangement links TRBV9 to TRBJ1-2; 7 bases fit TRBD1. The V segment lost 3 bases and the J segment 3 bases; nucleotides outside the gene matches: 5. The CDR3 totals 14 residues. Germline CDR1 reads SGDLS; CDR2 reads YYNGEE.

The chain carries TRBV4-2 and TRBJ2-1; 10 nucleotides agree with TRBD2. V shed 3 bases, J shed 5 bases, and the junction held 10 bases outside the gene matches. CDR3 size: 17 residues. CDR1 is LGHNA, CDR2 YNFKEQ, per germline. The CDR3 here is CASSQETSGRANNEQFF. CDR3 nucleotide sequence: TGTGCCAGCAGCCAGGAAACCAGCGGGAGGGCCAACAATGAGCAGTTCTTC.

The chain joins TRBV19 to TRBJ2-4, with D possibly matching TRBD2 (5 bases). Per germline, CDR1 LNHDA and CDR2 SQIVND (reference sequence). CDR3 length equals 15 residues. The germline V and J ends were trimmed by 4 bases and 0 bases, with 10 bases remaining between them. CDR3 sequence (DNA): TGTGCCAGTAGTAGTCTAGCTTTAGCCAAAAACATTCAGTACTTC. Encoded protein: CASSSLALAKNIQYF.

The V call is TRBV28, the J call TRBJ1-1; D uncertain. The germline CDR1 and CDR2 sequences are MDHEN and SYDVKM. The CDR3 consists of 14 residues. V dropped 3 bases and J dropped 3 bases, with 11 bases sitting between them. CDR3 bases: TGTGCCAGCAGTTTGAGTCAGAGGGACACTGAAGCTTTCTTT. As protein: CASSLSQRDTEAFF.

J is TRBJ2-6 and V is TRBV11-2, with D possibly TRBD1 on 7 matching bases. Trimming took 5 bases from V and 4 from J, leaving 18 bases between them. The CDR3 is 17 amino acids. Germline CDR1 and CDR2: SGHAT and FQNNGV. The CDR3 here is CASSHYAGGTGANVLTF. CDR3 DNA: TGTGCCAGCAGCCATTACGCAGGGGGGACAGGGGCCAACGTCCTGACTTTC.

The chain couples TRBV28 to TRBJ2-3; possibly TRBD2 for D (5 bases). Looked up from germline, CDR1 is MDHEN and CDR2 is SYDVKM. The ends were cut back, 1 base at V and 5 bases at J, with 10 bases in the middle. This CDR3 has 14 amino acids. The CDR3 protein is CASSLSGVGDTQYF. CDR3 DNA: TGTGCCAGCAGTTTATCCGGGGTCGGAGATACGCAGTATTTT.

This clone has only a few counts. The rearrangement links TRBV7-2 to TRBJ2-7, with 8 bases aligning to TRBD2. Germline V lookup: CDR1 SGHTA, CDR2 FQGNSA. J gave up 2 bases and V 4 bases, and 4 bases lay outside the gene matches. The CDR3 spans 14 residues. CDR3 bases: TGTGCCAGCAGCTCTTTAGCGGGACCCTACGAGCAGTACTTC. Its protein is CASSSLAGPYEQYF.

V gene TRBV7-2 combines with J gene TRBJ1-3; 8 bases are shared with TRBD1. Germline V gene sequence: CDR1 SGHTA, CDR2 FQGNSA. J gave up 3 bases and V 2 bases, and 3 bases lay outside the gene matches. This CDR3 has 15 amino acids. CDR3 DNA: TGTGCCAGCAGCTTACAGGGGGCTTTTGGAAACACCATATATTTT. Translating it yields CASSLQGAFGNTIYF.

The genes are TRBV5-1 and TRBJ2-1, with 7 bases fitting TRBD1. The V segment lost 4 bases and the J segment 7 bases; nucleotides outside the gene matches: 11. This CDR3 comprises 15 residues. Germline CDR1 is SGHRS and CDR2 is YFSETQ. CDR3 coding DNA: TGCGCCAGCAGCCCCGGGACAGATCGAACTAATGAGCAGTTCTTC. It is translated as CASSPGTDRTNEQFF. The full variable domain, its missing parts supplied by reference TRBV5-1 and TRBJ2-1, is KAGVTQTPRYLIKTRGQQVTLSCSPISGHRSVSWYQQTPGQGLQFLFEYFSETQRNKGNFPGRFSGRQFSNSRSEMNVSTLELGDSALYLCASSPGTDRTNEQFFGPGTRLTVL.

The chain joins TRBV6-1 to TRBJ1-4, with D unresolved. V was shortened by 4 bases and J by 1 base, with 13 bases between the two germline ends. The germline gives CDR1 MNHNS, CDR2 SASEGT. The CDR3 runs to 16 residues. The CDR3 protein is CASSAPNSRTNEKLFF. DNA of the CDR3: TGTGCCAGCAGTGCACCAAATTCGCGAACTAATGAAAAACTGTTTTTT.

V usage is TRBV5-1 and J usage is TRBJ2-7; the D gene is possibly TRBD1 (5 bases). This CDR3 contains 13 residues. Per germline, CDR1 SGHRS and CDR2 YFSETQ. V was clipped by 3 bases and J by 2 bases, with 9 bases between them. In DNA, the CDR3 is TGCGCCAGCAGCTACGAGACAGCCTACGAGCAGTACTTC. It encodes CASSYETAYEQYF.

The V call is TRBV24-1, the J call TRBJ2-3; possibly TRBD1 for D (6 bases). The CDR3 loop spans 13 amino acids. Germline assignment: CDR1 KGHDR and CDR2 SFDVKD. V lost 7 bases and J 0 bases, leaving 7 bases between the germline ends. CDR3 sequence: CATRDSSTDTQYF. Written as DNA, the CDR3 is TGTGCCACCAGGGACAGTAGCACAGATACGCAGTATTTT.

The chain recombines TRBV6-1 with TRBJ2-5, with D unresolved. Germline-derived CDR1 and CDR2 are MNHNS and SASEGT. This CDR3 is 13 amino acids long. The germline V and J ends were trimmed by 2 bases and 1 base, with 5 bases remaining between them. CDR3 amino acids: CASSEPSQETQYF. CDR3 DNA: TGTGCCAGCAGTGAACCCAGCCAAGAGACCCAGTACTTC.

This clone was detected only once. The V gene is TRBV19, the J gene TRBJ1-1; a possible D gene is TRBD1 (6 bases). Trimming stripped 7 bases from V and 5 bases from J, with 8 bases between. The germline CDR1 and CDR2 sequences are LNHDA and SQIVND (reference sequence). CDR3 length: 11 residues. The CDR3 spells CASKGGTEAFF. Here the CDR3 DNA reads TGTGCCAGTAAGGGGGGGACTGAAGCTTTCTTT.

CDR3 DNA: TGTGCCAGCAGCGCGGAGGTAGGCGGGTCACCCCTCCACTTT. It codes for CASSAEVGGSPLHF. V is TRBV9 and J is TRBJ1-6; D is undetermined. The CDR3 loop spans 14 amino acids. Between the trimmed V and J ends, which lost 3 bases and 10 bases, there was a span of 14 bases. Germline loops: CDR1 SGDLS, CDR2 YYNGEE.

The chain couples TRBV2 to TRBJ2-1; 12 nucleotides line up with TRBD2. The germline V gene has CDR1 SNHLY and CDR2 FYNNEI. This CDR3 is 15 amino acids long. V shed 4 bases, J shed 8 bases, and the junction held 6 bases outside the gene matches. CDR3 nucleotide sequence: TGTGCCAGCAGTGTACTAGCGGGAGGCCCCCATGAGCAGTTCTTC. As protein: CASSVLAGGPHEQFF. Combining the CDR3 with reference TRBV2 and TRBJ2-1 gives the whole variable domain EPEVTQTPSHQVTQMGQEVILRCVPISNHLYFYWYRQILGQKVEFLVSFYNNEISEKSEIFDDQFSVERPDGSNFTLKIRSTKLEDSAMYFCASSVLAGGPHEQFFGPGTRLTVL.

The chain uses TRBV3-1 (or the pseudogene TRBV3-2) and TRBJ1-2; 10 bases line up with TRBD1. With V trimmed by 0 bases and J by 8 bases, 15 bases remained unmatched. The CDR3 totals 18 residues. Germline V gene sequence: CDR1 LGHDT, CDR2 YNNKEL (reference sequence). In nucleotides, the CDR3 is TGTGCCAGCAGCCAAGACTTACTTATCCAGACAGGGGGCGCCGGCTACACCTTC. Its translation is CASSQDLLIQTGGAGYTF.

This clone was recorded only once. This chain connects TRBV29-1 to TRBJ1-3; TRBD1 might be the D (6 bases). The V end lost 7 bases, the J end lost 0 bases, and 19 bases lay between the germline ends. The CDR3 consists of 16 residues. Germline-derived CDR1 and CDR2 are SQVTM and ANQGSEA. CDR3 region: CSAQRGQGFSGNTIYF. Written as DNA, the CDR3 is TGCAGCGCCCAAAGAGGGCAGGGGTTCTCTGGAAACACCATATATTTT.

The gene calls are TRBV27 and TRBJ2-2; D is undetermined. This CDR3 contains 15 residues. V lost 3 bases and J 1 base, leaving 9 bases between the germline ends. Germline V CDR1 and CDR2: MNHEY, SMNVEV (reference sequence). CDR3 nucleotides: TGTGCCAGCAGTTTTAACGGCGGGAACACCGGGGAGCTGTTTTTT. Translated: CASSFNGGNTGELFF.